The clone carrying this TCR beta chain was detected ten times or more. Its matching antigen is unknown. The data were obtained in a study of blood T cells in healthy people across ages. Per-sample PBMC isolation yielded at least 6.5 million cells. Trimming shortened V by 0 bases and J by 2 bases, and 8 bases separated the two germline ends. Germline values: CDR1 SGHTA, CDR2 FQGNSA. The CDR3 covers 14 residues. Study conclusions and caveats: The long-lived group displayed more naive CD4+ cells, plus higher diversity, than the aged donors did.

A second PCR, run for roughly 7 to 11 cycles, used a sample-barcoded 5' primer plus a J-beta primer mix. TCRdb re-analysed the 5' RACE reads in MiXCR, keeping a single row per CDR3 protein. This table holds around 990,000 distinct CDR3 sequences, approximately 25% found once. The same sample was also used in a study of T cells of mothers and their children. According to that study: In cDNA synthesis, all of the extracted RNA was used at roughly 1.5 ug per 15 ul.

The chain joins TRBV7-2 to TRBJ2-7; D possibly corresponds to TRBD1 (6 bases). The source is a girl aged 2-15 years in good health. Sequencing was performed on blood. DNA of the CDR3: TGTGCCAGCAGCTTAGCGGGGGCCACCTACGAGCAGTACTTC. It codes for CASSLAGATYEQYF.